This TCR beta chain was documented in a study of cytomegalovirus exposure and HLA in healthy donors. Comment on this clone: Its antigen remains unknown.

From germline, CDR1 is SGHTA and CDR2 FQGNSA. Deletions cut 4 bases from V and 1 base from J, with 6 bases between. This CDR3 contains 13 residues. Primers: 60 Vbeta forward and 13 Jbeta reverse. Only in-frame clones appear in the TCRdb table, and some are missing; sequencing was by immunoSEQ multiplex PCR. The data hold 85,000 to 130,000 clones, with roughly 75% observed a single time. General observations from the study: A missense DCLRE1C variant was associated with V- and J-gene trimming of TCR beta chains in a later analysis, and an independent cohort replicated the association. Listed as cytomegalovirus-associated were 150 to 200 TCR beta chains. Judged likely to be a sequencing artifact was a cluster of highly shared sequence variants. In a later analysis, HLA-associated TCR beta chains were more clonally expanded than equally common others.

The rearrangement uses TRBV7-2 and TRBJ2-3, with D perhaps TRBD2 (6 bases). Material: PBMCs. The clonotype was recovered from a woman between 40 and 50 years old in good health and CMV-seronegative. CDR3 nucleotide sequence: TGTGCCAGCAGCTCTAGCGGCACAGATACGCAGTATTTT. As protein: CASSSSGTDTQYF.